Shown below are 11 T cell receptor beta chains from a single sample sequenced in a study of regulatory T cells in long-lasting Graves disease. Regarding time point: newly diagnosed GD, antithyroid drugs for less than 3 months. Following extraction of RNA from PBMCs, that RNA was used to make the TCR library. Both iRepertoire HTBI primers and Arm-PCR of CDR3 regions were used to build the TCR beta libraries. TCRdb reprocessed the multiplex PCR reads via MiXCR and lists one record per CDR3 protein. The sample includes a few hundred thousand distinct CDR3 sequences, 16% of them seen just once. These data were also filed under a second study, of T cells in Graves' hyperthyroidism and ophthalmopathy.

The input for sequencing was peripheral blood mononuclear cells (PBMCs), taken at new diagnosis, from a patient treated with antithyroid drugs. These receptor sequences come from a man aged 35 to 55 with Graves disease.

J is TRBJ1-2 and V is TRBV27, with 7 bases identical to TRBD1. Germline V gives CDR1 MNHEY, CDR2 SMNVEV (reference sequence). The CDR3 spans 12 residues. V shed 5 bases and J 8 bases; nucleotides not matched to a gene: 5. CDR3 protein: CASSRVGGGYTF. CDR3 in DNA: TGTGCCAGCAGTCGAGTAGGGGGCGGCTACACCTTC.

This clonotype has at least ten counts. The chain carries TRBV2 and TRBJ2-5, with 12 bases matching TRBD2. The germline V gene has CDR1 SNHLY and CDR2 FYNNEI. This CDR3 is 16 amino acids long. V lost 4 bases, J lost 5 bases, and 8 bases stayed unmatched. In nucleotides, the CDR3 is TGTGCCAGCAGTGTAGGGGCTAGCGGGGGGGGCGAGACCCAGTACTTC. Protein sequence: CASSVGASGGGETQYF.

The CDR3 DNA sequence: TGTGCCAGCAGACAGACGACTAGCGGGGGCCTGGCGAGCGGGGAGCTGTTTTTT. It specifies CASRQTTSGGLASGELFF. The V call is TRBV9, the J call TRBJ2-2, with TRBD2 identical over 12 bases. Germline V gives CDR1 SGDLS, CDR2 YYNGEE. This CDR3 contains 18 residues. Trimming took 5 bases from V and 7 from J; bases not matched to a gene: 15. The full variable domain, rest sourced from reference TRBV9 and TRBJ2-2, is DSGVTQTPKHLITATGQRVTLRCSPRSGDLSVYWYQQSLDQGLQFLIQYYNGEERAKGNILERFSAQQFPDLHSELNLSSLELGDSALYFCASRQTTSGGLASGELFFGEGSRLTVL.

This clonotype has a handful of counts. The chain carries TRBV30 and TRBJ1-6; D not resolved. The germline gives CDR1 GTSNPN, CDR2 SVGIG (reference sequence). CDR3 length: 13 amino acids. Trimming took 4 bases from V and 7 from J, leaving 11 bases between them. CDR3 nucleotide sequence: TGTGCCTGGATCGCGACACCGAATTCACCCCTCCACTTT. It encodes CAWIATPNSPLHF.

This clonotype showed up many times. The genes are TRBV4-3 and TRBJ2-1; 8 nucleotides line up with TRBD2. J was trimmed by 6 bases and V by 4 bases; bases with no gene match: 8. Germline lookup yields CDR1 LGHNA and CDR2 YSLEER. The CDR3 is made up of 15 amino acids. DNA of the CDR3: TGCGCCAGCAGCCCGGGGAGCGGGGGCTTCAATGAGCAGTTCTTC. Its protein product is CASSPGSGGFNEQFF.

Of note for this clonotype: Just one base apart from a much larger clone, this may be a read error. The rearrangement uses TRBV9 and TRBJ2-3, with 10 bases identical to TRBD2. Germline CDR1 reads SGDLS; CDR2 reads YYNGEE. The ends lost 3 bases at V and 1 base at J; junction bases unmatched: 2. This CDR3 contains 15 residues. In DNA form, the CDR3 reads TGTGCCAGCAGCGGAAGCGGGGGGGGCACAGATACGCAGTATTTT. It specifies CASSGSGGGTDTQYF.

The chain combines TRBV5-1 with TRBJ2-3, with unresolved D. CDR1 and CDR2 (germline): SGHRS, YFSETQ. The CDR3 is made up of 17 amino acids. The V gene lost 1 base and the J gene lost 6 bases, with 21 bases spanning the gap. The CDR3 sequence: CASSLSVAVQRGDTQYF. The DNA of the CDR3 is TGCGCCAGCAGCTTGTCCGTGGCGGTTCAGCGAGGCGATACGCAGTATTTT.

This clonotype was recorded many times. The V call is TRBV7-8, the J call TRBJ2-5; D is possibly TRBD1 or TRBD2 (5 bases each). Looked up from germline, CDR1 is SGHVS and CDR2 is FQNEAQ. This CDR3 has 16 amino acids. Trimming removed 1 base from V and 4 bases from J, with 16 bases in between. As DNA, the CDR3 is TGTGCCAGCAGCTTAGGAGGTTGGGGACGGGGAGAGACCCAGTACTTC. Translating it yields CASSLGGWGRGETQYF.

This chain connects TRBV30 to TRBJ1-1; TRBD1 is a possible D gene (6 bases). This CDR3 is built from 13 residues. Trimming took 0 bases from V and 6 from J, leaving 11 bases between them. Germline lookup yields CDR1 GTSNPN and CDR2 SVGIG (reference sequence). Here the CDR3 DNA reads TGTGCCTGGAGTGTCCAGGGGTGGGCTGAAGCTTTCTTT. Protein: CAWSVQGWAEAFF.

The rearrangement uses TRBV5-1 and TRBJ2-7, with TRBD1 identical over 7 bases. V shed 0 bases and J 1 base; nucleotides not matched to a gene: 7. The V gene's germline CDR1 is SGHRS and CDR2 YFSETQ. CDR3 length: 16 residues. CDR3 nucleotides: TGCGCCAGCAGCTTGGTCCCCGGGACAGAGTCCTACGAGCAGTACTTC. Protein: CASSLVPGTESYEQYF.

This clonotype was detected a few times. The chain joins TRBV18 to TRBJ2-2; possibly TRBD2 for D (5 bases). The CDR3 totals 18 residues. V was trimmed by 2 bases and J by 0 bases, leaving 16 bases between them. The germline V gene has CDR1 KGHSH and CDR2 LQKENI. For the CDR3, the DNA is TGTGCCAGCTCACCAGGCGAGGGTTATATCGCGAACACCGGGGAGCTGTTTTTT. It yields the protein CASSPGEGYIANTGELFF.